This is a list of T cell receptor beta chains from one sample in a study of Ad26.COV2.S vaccination and SARS-CoV-2 variants. Sequenced by immunoSEQ multiplex PCR; TCRdb stores in-frame clones only, minus some. The table includes 500,000 or so clones, around 90% detected once. This material consisted of peripheral blood, taken in a trial of Ad26.COV2.S vaccine versus placebo. The receptors originated from a person aged 18-60 years who received the Ad26.COV2.S COVID-19 vaccine or a placebo. Each CDR3 is given without its conserved first and last residue.

v_gene | CDR3aa
TRBV20-1 | SAPSGSEQF
TRBV28 | ASSLASSNQPQH
TRBV30 | AWSVNLQGGSPLH
TRBV19 | ASSWTSGYEQY
TRBV6-5 | ASSWTLAETQY
TRBV11-3 | ASSPSGGNQPQH
TRBV30 | AWSTYRNQPQH
TRBV30 | AWGGGLGNTIY
TRBV4-2 | ASNLGRGLDEQF
TRBV5-4 | ASSLGPGPTDTQY
TRBV9 | ASSVGWRGDQPQH
TRBV7-2 | ASSSGASRRDTQY
TRBV29-1 | SFGQGGEVQF
TRBV28 | ASRGRGEETQY
TRBV28 | ASTPWRGPGSNTQY
TRBV6-5 | ASSTQNEQF
TRBV11-2 | AILRSGQGYTGELF
TRBV13 | ASSLGGREMLNGYT
TRBV24-1 | ATIFSSGFSTNEQF
TRBV11-3 | ASSPGLAGDTGELF
TRBV30 | AWSGTGNINQPQH
TRBV5-4 | ASSLVAKEGTQY
TRBV6-6 | ASSPQGYEQY
TRBV5-4 | ASSLTAGNTIY
TRBV6-2/TRBV6-3 | ASSDIGSGNTIY
TRBV19 | ASRPDFGTSRYNEQF
TRBV6-2/TRBV6-3 | ASSYPGQGAYEQY
TRBV27 | ASSPTGGPGVRGEQF
TRBV27 | ASSPLLGATNEKLF
TRBV28 | ASSLYALPRHVHYGYT
TRBV18 | ASSPLGPRQGISYEQY
TRBV30 | AWTEGDTHPH
TRBV27 | ASSLGGWRGSNYEQY
TRBV30 | AWSVGRAPNYGYT
TRBV4-3 | ASSLLAGTDNEQF
TRBV7-8 | ASSPGGEKLF
TRBV20-1 | SARSPSEQY
TRBV5-4 | ASSSEQASGNTIY
TRBV25-1 | ASSELAGGGEQY
TRBV30 | AWSNAVEQY
TRBV5-1 | ASKTGGPSYNEQF
TRBV18 | ASSPKLAGLGEQF
TRBV29-1 | SVMGTEQITDTQY
TRBV29-1 | SQVVGGGGTQY
TRBV28 | ASSLGGVAGNTIY
TRBV7-8 | ASSFGASGADTQY
TRBV3-1/TRBV3-2 | ASSYGLAGYYEQY
TRBV2 | ASSVRLAVIAKNIQY
TRBV27 | ASREGLAGLNRLLYNEQF
TRBV5-1 | ASSLAGGFIYEQY
TRBV24-1 | ATSDKRQPSSGANVLT